This TCR beta chain comes out of a study of response to subunit inactivated influenza vaccine (dated 2018 in TCRdb). A note on the overall study: To follow how T cells responded to a trivalent subunit inactivated influenza vaccine, the researchers relied on deep quantitative profiling of the T cell receptor repertoire.

Spanning cysteine to phenylalanine, the CDR3 consists of 11 amino acids. Of all the DNA, just the CDR3 is kept, 33 bases in frame from base 1. V is shortened by 3 bases, J by 6 bases, and the region joining them spans 6 bases. According to the germline V gene, CDR1 reads SGHDT and CDR2 reads YYEEEE. Study-wide findings and limitations: According to the authors, only a limited number of new T cells may be recruited by each seasonal influenza vaccination.

The library was obtained by RT-PCR. The instrument was an Illumina HiSeq 2500. In-frame beta chains were kept once TCRdb had trimmed the public reads at Q25 with fastp and called clones with MiXCR. Each entry is one CDR3 protein sequence, shown with its most common DNA and genes. The sample profile shows roughly 550,000 distinct CDR3 sequences; under 30% of them were found once. The ten most abundant clones make up 2.5% to 3.5% of the sample. Comment on this clonotype: The antigen it binds to is not known. There are no base qualities to consult, and no much larger clone falls within one base.

These sequences were also reported in another study, on T cells expressing NK-cell markers. The other study reports the following: TCR beta cDNA libraries were prepared using 5'RACE template switching, which introduced a universal primer site and unique molecular identifiers. Fewer than ten donors provided sorted CD3+CD56+NKG2C+, CD3+CD56+NKG2C- and CD3+CD56-NKG2C+ T-cell subsets, whose TCR beta-chain repertoires were profiled. Among the eight sequenced donors, only one was HCMV-seronegative, while the other seven were HCMV-seropositive. To restrict sorting to alphabetaTCR-expressing T cells, an anti-gammadeltaTCR antibody was added in several experiments. In six donors, the dominant CD3+CD56+NKG2C+ clonotypes ranked among the top 10 CD8+ clonotypes, making up roughly 1.0-8% of CD8+ T cells. Those dominant clonotypes were again the most abundant among CD3+CD56-NKG2C+ cells in several donors, at roughly 28.3-60.1%. It remained unclear whether the expanded NKG2C-expressing T cell clones were specific for HCMV antigens. The study sequenced eight donors, all healthy volunteers chosen at random: three men and five women. To determine HCMV serostatus, a commercial ELISA kit was used to detect HCMV-specific IgG in serum. Peripheral blood mononuclear cells were isolated from blood by Ficoll density gradient centrifugation. Using Miltenyi isolation kits, CD4+ and CD8+ T cells were isolated from PBMC through magnetic immunoseparation. cDNA synthesis was primed from the TCR beta constant segment and was followed by two successive PCR amplification steps. The libraries were sequenced on Illumina HiSeq 2000/2500, MiSeq or NextSeq, producing 2 x 150 bp reads. Reads were demultiplexed and grouped by UMI with MIGEC, and clonotypes were assembled and quantified with MiTCR. To exclude erroneous sequences, only TCR cDNA sequences supported by at least two reads were retained. Downstream repertoire analysis used the tcR package, and clonotypes were matched across fractions by CDR3 nucleotide sequence plus V segment. VDJmatch was used to annotate antigen specificity against VDJdb, with one amino acid substitution in CDR3 allowed.

This clonotype was sampled from a man between 45 and 60 years old who received an inactivated influenza vaccine. Donor details come from another sample of the same person, matched by shared clones. The rearranged chain carries TRBV5-6 and TRBJ1-1, with no confident D gene call. The specimen comprised CD4+ T cells sorted from PBMCs, sampled roughly 13 days after vaccination. The nucleotide sequence reads TGTGCCAGCAGCTGGGGTGCTGAAGCTTTCTTT. This codes for CASSWGAEAFF.